A single sample is the source of the 5 T cell receptor beta chains below, sequenced in a study of T cell repertoires in cytomegalovirus infection. TCRdb fed the reads into MiXCR, producing one record per CDR3 protein. This table holds under 800,000 distinct CDR3 sequences, roughly a quarter found once. Sequencing was carried out using CD8+ T cells from PBMCs. Every receptor here comes from a human donor in good health (CMV status not recorded). Some clones in this sample may be carry-over from other donors' samples.

On this clonotype itself: Just one base apart from a much larger clone, this may be a read error. V is TRBV7-6 and J is TRBJ2-1; 8 bases map to TRBD2. Germline trimming cut 5 bases from V and 10 bases from J; bases unmatched to any gene: 7. This CDR3 region has 13 residues. Per germline, CDR1 SGHVS and CDR2 FNYEAQ. CDR3 bases: TGTGCCAGCAGCATATTCGCGGGGGGAGAGCAGTTCTTC. Translated, it gives CASSIFAGGEQFF.

CDR3 nucleotides: TGTGCCAGTAGTAAGGACCAGCAGCCCCAGCATTTT. This encodes CASSKDQQPQHF. The V and J genes are TRBV19 and TRBJ1-5; D unresolved. CDR3 length: 12 amino acids. CDR1 and CDR2 from the germline V gene are LNHDA and SQIVND (reference sequence). Trimming took off 4 bases at V and 7 bases at J, with 8 bases between the two ends.

The V and J genes are TRBV28 and TRBJ1-5; D is perhaps TRBD1 (5 bases). The V gene lost 3 bases and the J gene lost 3 bases, with 9 bases spanning the gap. Germline V CDR1 and CDR2: MDHEN, SYDVKM. This CDR3 has 14 amino acids. The CDR3, as DNA: TGTGCCAGCAGTTTCCACAGGTACAATCAGCCCCAGCATTTT. Protein: CASSFHRYNQPQHF.

This clonotype appeared a few times. The rearrangement uses TRBV7-2 and TRBJ1-5, with 8 positions matching TRBD1. The CDR3 sequence is 15 residues long. Germline V lookup: CDR1 SGHTA, CDR2 FQGNSA. Trimming at V came to 2 bases and at J to 7 bases, leaving 7 bases not matched to a gene. The DNA for the CDR3 is TGTGCCAGCAGCTTAAATACAGGGGGGAGGCAGCCCCAGCATTTT. As protein: CASSLNTGGRQPQHF. The variable domain in full, with the rest retrieved from reference TRBV7-2 and TRBJ1-5, is GAGVSQSPSNKVTEKGKDVELRCDPISGHTALYWYRQSLGQGLEFLIYFQGNSAPDKSGLPSDRFSAERTGGSVSTLTIQRTQQEDSAVYLCASSLNTGGRQPQHFGDGTRLSIL.

This clonotype was counted ten times or more. This chain uses TRBV4-3 with TRBJ2-6; D remains ambiguous. Looked up from germline, CDR1 is LGHNA and CDR2 is YSLEER. The CDR3 loop spans 16 amino acids. Trimming removed 2 bases at V and 0 bases at J, with 8 bases between. The CDR3 here is CASSQTQLSGANVLTF. CDR3 sequence (DNA): TGCGCCAGCAGCCAAACACAGCTCTCTGGGGCCAACGTCCTGACTTTC.